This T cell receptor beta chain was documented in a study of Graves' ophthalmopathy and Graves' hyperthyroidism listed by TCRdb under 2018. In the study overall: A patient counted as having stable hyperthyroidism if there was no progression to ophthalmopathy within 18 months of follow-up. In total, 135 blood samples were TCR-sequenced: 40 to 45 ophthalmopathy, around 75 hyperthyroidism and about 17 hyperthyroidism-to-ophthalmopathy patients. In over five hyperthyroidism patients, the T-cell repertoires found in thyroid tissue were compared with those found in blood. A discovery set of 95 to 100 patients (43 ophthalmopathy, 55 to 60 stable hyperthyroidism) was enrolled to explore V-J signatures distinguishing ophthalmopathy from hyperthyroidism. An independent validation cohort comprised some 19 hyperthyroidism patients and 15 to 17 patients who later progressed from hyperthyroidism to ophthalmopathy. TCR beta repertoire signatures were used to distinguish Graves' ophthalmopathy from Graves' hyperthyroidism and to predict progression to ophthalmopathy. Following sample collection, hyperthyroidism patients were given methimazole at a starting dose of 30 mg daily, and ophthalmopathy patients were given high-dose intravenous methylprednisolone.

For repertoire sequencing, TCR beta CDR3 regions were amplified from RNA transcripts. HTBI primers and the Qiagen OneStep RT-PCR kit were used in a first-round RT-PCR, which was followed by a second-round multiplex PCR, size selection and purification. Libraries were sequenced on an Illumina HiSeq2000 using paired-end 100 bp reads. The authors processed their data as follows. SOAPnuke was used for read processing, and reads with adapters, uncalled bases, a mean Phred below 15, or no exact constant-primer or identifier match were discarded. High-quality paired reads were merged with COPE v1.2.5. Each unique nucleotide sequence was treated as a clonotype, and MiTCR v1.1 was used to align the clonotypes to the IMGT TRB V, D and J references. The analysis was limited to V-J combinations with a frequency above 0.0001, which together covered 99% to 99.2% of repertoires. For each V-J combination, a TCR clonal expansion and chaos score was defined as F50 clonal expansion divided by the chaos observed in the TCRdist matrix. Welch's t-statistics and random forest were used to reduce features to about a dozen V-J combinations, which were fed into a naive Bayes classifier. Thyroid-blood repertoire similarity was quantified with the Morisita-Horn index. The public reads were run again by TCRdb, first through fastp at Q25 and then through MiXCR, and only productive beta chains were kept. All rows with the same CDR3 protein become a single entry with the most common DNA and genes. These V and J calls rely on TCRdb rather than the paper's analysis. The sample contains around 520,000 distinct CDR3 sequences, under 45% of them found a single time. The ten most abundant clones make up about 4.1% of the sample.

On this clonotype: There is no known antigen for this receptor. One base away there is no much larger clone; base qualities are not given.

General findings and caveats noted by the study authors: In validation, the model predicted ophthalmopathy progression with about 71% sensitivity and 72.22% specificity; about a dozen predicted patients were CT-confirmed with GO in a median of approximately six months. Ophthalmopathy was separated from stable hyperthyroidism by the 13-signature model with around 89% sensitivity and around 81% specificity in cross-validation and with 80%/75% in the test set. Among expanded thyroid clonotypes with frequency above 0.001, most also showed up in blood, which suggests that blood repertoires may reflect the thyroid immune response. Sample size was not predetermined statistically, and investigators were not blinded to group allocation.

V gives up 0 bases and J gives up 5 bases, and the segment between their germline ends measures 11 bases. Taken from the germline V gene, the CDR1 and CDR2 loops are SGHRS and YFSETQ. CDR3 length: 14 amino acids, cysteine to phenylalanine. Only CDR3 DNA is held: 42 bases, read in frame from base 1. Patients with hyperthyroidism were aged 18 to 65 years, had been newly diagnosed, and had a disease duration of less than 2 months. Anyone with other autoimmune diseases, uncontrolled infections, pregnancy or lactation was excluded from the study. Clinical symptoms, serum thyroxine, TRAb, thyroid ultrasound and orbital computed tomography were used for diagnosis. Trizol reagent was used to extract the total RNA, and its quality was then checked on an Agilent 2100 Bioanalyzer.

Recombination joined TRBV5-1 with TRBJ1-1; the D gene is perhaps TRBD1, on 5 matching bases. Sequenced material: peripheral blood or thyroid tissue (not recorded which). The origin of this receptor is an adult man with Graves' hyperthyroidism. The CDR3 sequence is CASSLGGVLTEAFF. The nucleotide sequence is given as TGCGCCAGCAGCTTGGGAGGGGTTCTTACTGAAGCTTTCTTT.